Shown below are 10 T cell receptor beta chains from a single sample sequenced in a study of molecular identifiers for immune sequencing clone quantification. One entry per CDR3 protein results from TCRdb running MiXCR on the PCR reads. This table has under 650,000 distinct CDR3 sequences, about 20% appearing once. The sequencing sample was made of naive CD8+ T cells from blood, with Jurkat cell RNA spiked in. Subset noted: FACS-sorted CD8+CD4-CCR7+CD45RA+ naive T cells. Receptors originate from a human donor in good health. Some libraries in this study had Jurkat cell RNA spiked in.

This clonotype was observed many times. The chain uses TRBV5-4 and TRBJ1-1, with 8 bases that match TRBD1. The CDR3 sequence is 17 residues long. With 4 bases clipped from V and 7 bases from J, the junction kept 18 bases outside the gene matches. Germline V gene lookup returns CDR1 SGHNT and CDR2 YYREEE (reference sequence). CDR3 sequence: CASSHKQGEFGQVEAFF. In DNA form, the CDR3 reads TGTGCCAGCAGCCACAAACAGGGGGAATTCGGTCAAGTTGAAGCTTTCTTT.

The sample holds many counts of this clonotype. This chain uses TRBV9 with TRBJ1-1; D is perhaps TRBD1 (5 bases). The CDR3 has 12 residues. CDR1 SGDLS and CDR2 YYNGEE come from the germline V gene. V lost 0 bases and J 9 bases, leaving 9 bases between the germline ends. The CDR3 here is CASSVVGDQAFF. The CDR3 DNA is TGTGCCAGCAGCGTAGTGGGGGATCAAGCTTTCTTT.

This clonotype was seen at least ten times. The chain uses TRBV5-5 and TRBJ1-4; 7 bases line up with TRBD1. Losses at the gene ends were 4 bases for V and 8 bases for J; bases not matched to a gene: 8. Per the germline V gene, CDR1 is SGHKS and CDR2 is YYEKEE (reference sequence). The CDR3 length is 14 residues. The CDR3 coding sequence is TGTGCCAGCAGCAAACAGGGGCGGGAAGAAAAACTGTTTTTT. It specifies CASSKQGREEKLFF.

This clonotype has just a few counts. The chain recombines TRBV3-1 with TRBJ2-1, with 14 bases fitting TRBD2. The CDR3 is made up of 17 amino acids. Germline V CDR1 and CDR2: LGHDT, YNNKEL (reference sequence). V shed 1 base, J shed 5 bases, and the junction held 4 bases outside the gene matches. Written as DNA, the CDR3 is TGTGCCAGCAGCCAAGCCGGGACTAGCGGGGGAAACAATGAGCAGTTCTTC. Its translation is CASSQAGTSGGNNEQFF.

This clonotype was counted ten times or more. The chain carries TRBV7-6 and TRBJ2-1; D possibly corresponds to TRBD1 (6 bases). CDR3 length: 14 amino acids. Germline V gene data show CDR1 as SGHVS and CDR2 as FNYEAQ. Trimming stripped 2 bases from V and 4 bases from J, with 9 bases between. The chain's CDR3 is CASSLPDSYNEQFF. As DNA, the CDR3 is TGTGCCAGCAGCTTACCGGACAGTTACAATGAGCAGTTCTTC.

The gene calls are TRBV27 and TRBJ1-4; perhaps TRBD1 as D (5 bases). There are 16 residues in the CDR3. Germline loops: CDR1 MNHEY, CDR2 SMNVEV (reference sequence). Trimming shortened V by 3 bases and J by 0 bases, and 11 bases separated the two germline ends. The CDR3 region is CASSFQGAATNEKLFF. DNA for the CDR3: TGTGCCAGCAGTTTCCAGGGCGCTGCAACTAATGAAAAACTGTTTTTT.

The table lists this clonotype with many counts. For the CDR3, the DNA is TGTGCCAGCAGCTCCTCCCAATCCAATTCACCCCTCCACTTT. Its translation: CASSSSQSNSPLHF. The chain carries TRBV7-3 and TRBJ1-6, with no clear D. Germline lookup yields CDR1 SGHTA and CDR2 FQGTGA. Trimming pared 4 bases from V and 7 bases from J, leaving 11 bases between. The CDR3 extends over 14 amino acids. The entire variable domain, with the rest obtained from reference TRBV7-3 and TRBJ1-6, is as follows: GAGVSQTPSNKVTEKGKYVELRCDPISGHTALYWYRQSLGQGPEFLIYFQGTGAADDSGLPNDRFFAVRPEGSVSTLKIQRTERGDSAVYLCASSSSQSNSPLHFGNGTRLTVT.

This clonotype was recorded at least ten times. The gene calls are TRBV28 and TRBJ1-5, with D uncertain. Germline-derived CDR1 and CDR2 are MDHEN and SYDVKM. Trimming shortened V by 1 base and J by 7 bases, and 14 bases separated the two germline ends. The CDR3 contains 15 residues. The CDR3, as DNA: TGTGCCAGCAGTTTATTGCGGGAGGATGCGCAGCCCCAGCATTTT. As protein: CASSLLREDAQPQHF.

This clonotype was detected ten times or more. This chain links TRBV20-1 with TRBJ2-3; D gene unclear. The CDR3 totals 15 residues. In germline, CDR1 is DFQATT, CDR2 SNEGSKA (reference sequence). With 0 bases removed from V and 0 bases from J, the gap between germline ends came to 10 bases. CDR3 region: CSARDPSRSTDTQYF. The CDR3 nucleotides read TGCAGTGCTAGAGATCCGAGCAGAAGCACAGATACGCAGTATTTT.

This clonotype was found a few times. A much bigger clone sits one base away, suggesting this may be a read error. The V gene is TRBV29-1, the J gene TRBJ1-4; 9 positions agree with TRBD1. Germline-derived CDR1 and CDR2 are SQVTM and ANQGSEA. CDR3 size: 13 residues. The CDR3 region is CGVEGTGREKLFF. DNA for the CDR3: TGCGGCGTTGAAGGGACAGGGAGGGAAAAACTGTTTTTT.